The 21 T cell receptor beta chains below were found in one sample sequenced in a study of beta chain features in type 1 diabetes. Expressed TCRB transcripts were sequenced after all isolated RNA was converted to cDNA. Clones were read by immunoSEQ multiplex PCR, and TCRdb kept only the in-frame ones, dropping some. This table has hundreds of thousands of clones, over 12% appearing once. No antigen is known for these receptors. Study-wide points: All four CD4+ subsets from Type 1 diabetes patients carried moderately but significantly shorter TCRB CDR3s.

What was sequenced was naive CD4+ T cells from blood. These receptors were collected from a man younger than 30 with type 1 diabetes.

The rearrangement joins TRBV30 to TRBJ1-5, with 7 bases lining up with TRBD1. The CDR3 has 13 amino acids. Germline V CDR1 and CDR2: GTSNPN, SVGIG (reference sequence). Losses at the gene ends were 0 bases for V and 7 bases for J; bases not matched to a gene: 3. As DNA, the CDR3 is TGTGCCTGGAGTGTACAGGGGTGGCAGCCCCAGCATTTT. Amino acids: CAWSVQGWQPQHF.

The genes are TRBV11-2 and TRBJ2-4; 10 bases line up with TRBD1. The germline CDR1 and CDR2 sequences are SGHAT and FQNNGV. The junction had 7 bases not matched to a gene; V was cut back by 5 bases and J by 6 bases. CDR3 length: 15 residues. The CDR3 sequence: CASSRTGGRGNIQYF. DNA for the CDR3: TGTGCCAGCAGCCGGACAGGGGGGAGAGGAAACATTCAGTACTTC.

This chain connects TRBV18 to TRBJ2-3; TRBD1 matches at 8 bases. CDR1 is KGHSH and CDR2 is LQKENI in the germline V gene. The CDR3 has 15 residues. V was clipped by 10 bases and J by 1 base; unmatched bases: 10. In DNA, the CDR3 is TGTGCCATGGCCGCCGGGACAGGCGGCACAGATACGCAGTATTTT. Its protein is CAMAAGTGGTDTQYF.

This chain uses TRBV7-9 with TRBJ2-2; no clear D gene. The ends were cut back, 2 bases at V and 7 bases at J, with 14 bases in the middle. Per the germline V gene, CDR1 is SEHNR and CDR2 is FQNEAQ (reference sequence). The CDR3 consists of 15 residues. Here the CDR3 reads CASSLMSGGSGELFF. Written as DNA, the CDR3 is TGTGCCAGCAGCTTAATGTCAGGCGGTAGCGGGGAGCTGTTTTTT.

The sample holds a few counts of this clone. The chain links TRBV5-1 to TRBJ1-3, with D unresolved. Trimming stripped 6 bases from V and 0 bases from J, with 7 bases between. The CDR3 totals 13 residues. Germline CDR1 SGHRS, CDR2 YFSETQ. The CDR3 here is CASMGSSGNTIYF. Here the CDR3 DNA reads TGCGCCAGCATGGGAAGCTCTGGAAACACCATATATTTT.

The chain recombines TRBV30 with TRBJ2-7; 8 nucleotides line up with TRBD2. The germline CDR1 and CDR2 sequences are GTSNPN and SVGIG (reference sequence). The CDR3 length is 13 residues. V shed 4 bases, J shed 5 bases, and the junction held 7 bases outside the gene matches. The CDR3 region is CAWTAGGADEQYF. The CDR3 DNA reads as TGTGCCTGGACCGCCGGGGGGGCCGACGAGCAGTACTTC.

The chain combines TRBV28 with TRBJ2-3, with 7 bases lining up with TRBD1. J lost 6 bases, V lost 1 base, and 4 bases had no gene match. Germline V gives CDR1 MDHEN, CDR2 SYDVKM. The CDR3 extends over 14 amino acids. DNA for the CDR3: TGTGCCAGCAGTTTATATACAGGGGTGGATACGCAGTATTTT. Encoded protein: CASSLYTGVDTQYF.

This clone was observed a handful of times. The J gene is TRBJ2-6, the V gene TRBV7-3, with a possible D match to TRBD2 (5 bases). The V end lost 1 base, the J end lost 1 base, and 14 bases lay between the germline ends. Germline V gene lookup returns CDR1 SGHTA and CDR2 FQGTGA. The CDR3 sequence is 18 residues long. CDR3 sequence (DNA): TGTGCCAGCAGCTTAATGGGGAGCTCTAAGTCTGGGGCCAACGTCCTGACTTTC. This sequence encodes CASSLMGSSKSGANVLTF.

In this sample, this clone turned up a few times. The CDR3 nucleotides read TGCATCCCTTCCCGGGGCGGGGAGCTGTTTTTT. It is translated as CIPSRGGELFF. The gene calls are TRBV29-1 and TRBJ2-2; tentative D call: TRBD2 (5 bases). CDR3 length equals 11 residues. The V gene's germline CDR1 is SQVTM and CDR2 ANQGSEA.

In its sample, this clone was seen a few times. The J gene is TRBJ2-7, the V gene TRBV30; 8 bases agree with TRBD1. Trimming took 4 bases from V and 0 from J; bases not matched to a gene: 5. The germline V gene has CDR1 GTSNPN and CDR2 SVGIG (reference sequence). The CDR3 spans 14 residues. CDR3 in amino acids: CAWIRTGSSYEQYF. In nucleotides, the CDR3 is TGTGCCTGGATCCGGACAGGGAGCTCCTACGAGCAGTACTTC.

This clone was seen a handful of times. The chain employs TRBV5-1 and TRBJ2-5; the D is unclear. Trimming cost V 6 bases and J 4 bases, with 4 bases left between them. Germline-derived CDR1 and CDR2 are SGHRS and YFSETQ. CDR3 length: 10 residues. The DNA for the CDR3 is TGCGCCAGCAAGGGAGAGACCCAGTACTTC. It yields the protein CASKGETQYF.

This clone has just a few counts. In DNA form, the CDR3 reads TGTGCCTGGAGTGCGAGGCCCCACGAGCAGTACTTC. This encodes CAWSARPHEQYF. V and J are TRBV30 and TRBJ2-7; D call uncertain. V was cut by 1 base and J by 5 bases, with 9 bases left in between. CDR3 length: 12 amino acids. Germline V CDR1 and CDR2: GTSNPN, SVGIG (reference sequence).

The rearrangement links TRBV7-2 to TRBJ2-1; D gene ambiguous. Trimming took 5 bases from V and 9 from J, leaving 17 bases between them. Germline V gene lookup returns CDR1 SGHTA and CDR2 FQGNSA. This CDR3 contains 14 residues. The CDR3: CASSGFGSALEQFF. CDR3 sequence (DNA): TGTGCCAGCAGCGGATTTGGAAGCGCACTTGAGCAGTTCTTC.

In this sample, this clone turned up a few times. This chain links TRBV5-1 with TRBJ2-1; tentatively, D is TRBD2 (5 bases). Germline V gene sequence: CDR1 SGHRS, CDR2 YFSETQ. The CDR3 sequence is 15 residues long. Trimming removed 7 bases from V and 5 bases from J, with 19 bases in between. The CDR3 DNA follows: TGCGCCAGCGCGGCTCTAGCCTTAAATCACAATGAGCAGTTCTTC. It translates to CASAALALNHNEQFF.

This chain joins TRBV2 and TRBJ2-5, with TRBD2 matching over 7 bases. J lost 5 bases, V lost 7 bases, and 1 base had no gene match. CDR1 is SNHLY, CDR2 FYNNEI, per germline. This CDR3 is built from 11 residues. CDR3 region: CASMGGETQYF. The CDR3, as DNA: TGTGCCAGCATGGGAGGGGAGACCCAGTACTTC.

V gene TRBV29-1 combines with J gene TRBJ1-4; TRBD1 might be the D (5 bases). The CDR3 consists of 13 residues. CDR1 and CDR2 from the germline V gene are SQVTM and ANQGSEA. With 3 bases removed from V and 7 bases from J, the gap between germline ends came to 12 bases. The CDR3 DNA reads TGCAGCGTTGAGGGACGGGCGTCTGAAAAACTGTTTTTT. Translated, it gives CSVEGRASEKLFF. The entire variable domain, with the rest obtained from reference TRBV29-1 and TRBJ1-4, is as follows: SAVISQKPSRDICQRGTSLTIQCQVDSQVTMMFWYRQQPGQSLTLIATANQGSEATYESGFVIDKFPISRPNLTFSTLTVSNMSPEDSSIYLCSVEGRASEKLFFGSGTQLSVL.

Here the CDR3 DNA reads TGTGCCAGCAGTGGAGAAGGGCGTCAGCCCCAGCATTTT. Translation gives CASSGEGRQPQHF. The chain joins TRBV25-1 to TRBJ1-5; D is unclear. The length of the CDR3 is 13 residues. Germline CDR1 and CDR2: MGHDK and SYGVNS. V gave up 4 bases and J gave up 6 bases, with 10 bases separating them.

A few counts support this clone. The CDR3 DNA is TGTGCCTGGAGTGTTAAGGGGGCAGGGGGCAACACAGATACGCAGTATTTT. Protein: CAWSVKGAGGNTDTQYF. The chain combines TRBV30 with TRBJ2-3, with 8 bases lining up with TRBD1. Germline V CDR1 and CDR2: GTSNPN, SVGIG (reference sequence). Trimming cost V 0 bases and J 2 bases; bases outside gene matches: 10. The CDR3 runs to 17 residues.

The V gene is TRBV18, the J gene TRBJ2-6, with D perhaps being TRBD1 or TRBD2 (6 bases each). Trimming stripped 0 bases from V and 2 bases from J, with 14 bases between. This CDR3 comprises 18 residues. Per germline, CDR1 KGHSH and CDR2 LQKENI. CDR3 loop: CASSPPEGGAPGANVLTF. The DNA of the CDR3 is TGTGCCAGCTCACCACCGGAGGGGGGCGCGCCTGGGGCCAACGTCCTGACTTTC.

This clone was picked up a small number of times. Different DNA sequences within this sample yield the same CDR3. V gene TRBV5-1 combines with J gene TRBJ2-5, with unresolved D. The CDR3 is 13 amino acids. Germline CDR1 SGHRS, CDR2 YFSETQ. Trimming removed 0 bases at V and 2 bases at J, with 5 bases between. The CDR3 DNA reads as TGCGCCAGCAGCTTGGGTTTACAAGAGACCCAGTACTTC. Translation: CASSLGLQETQYF.

This clone was observed a few times. J is TRBJ1-1 and V is TRBV11-2; D gene ambiguous. From germline, CDR1 is SGHAT and CDR2 FQNNGV. Trimming left V 5 bases short and J 0 bases short, with 7 bases between. This CDR3 is 13 amino acids long. CDR3 loop: CASSAHMNTEAFF. CDR3 in DNA: TGTGCCAGCAGCGCTCACATGAACACTGAAGCTTTCTTT.